This T cell receptor (beta chain) was recovered during a study of blood T cell repertoires in COVID-19. Across the whole study: Acute-phase and convalescent COVID-19 samples originated in the United States, Italy and Spain.

This CDR3 has 17 residues. The V and J ends lost 0 bases and 8 bases, in that order; junction bases with no gene match: 7. Germline V gene sequence: CDR1 LGHDT, CDR2 YNNKEL (reference sequence). Study processing details: The authors estimated nucleated cell counts from reference gene primer amplification. Measured with immunoSEQ multiplex PCR; TCRdb has only the in-frame clones, and not every one. The D gene and trimming were derived from the DNA, and the V and J assignments and clone size from that table. This sample has tens of thousands of clones, with 90% to 95% found just once. Sequencing used peripheral blood. The chain is built from TRBV3-1 (or the pseudogene TRBV3-2) and TRBJ1-4, with 12 positions matching TRBD1. This TCR came from a woman aged 45-65 years in a cohort sampled during active COVID-19. For the CDR3, the DNA is TGTGCCAGCAGCCAAGAGGGACAGGGGGCAGGGTACGAAAAACTGTTTTTT. This sequence encodes CASSQEGQGAGYEKLFF.